The rows below give T cell receptor beta chains drawn from one sample of a study of cytomegalovirus exposure and HLA in healthy donors. The data were produced by immunoSEQ multiplex PCR, yet TCRdb's version contains in-frame clones alone and is incomplete. The table records 100,000 to 150,000 clones, about 91% of them present only once. Sequencing was done on a sample of PBMCs. The receptors here all came from a young woman in good health and CMV-seronegative. The CDR3 runs from the conserved cysteine through the conserved F or W. Each record gives: clone size, D gene, J gene, V gene, CDR3 protein, CDR3 DNA. A D gene is named only where the DNA matches it firmly. For some rows the clone size is stated as once, few or many, or as a class when expanded; others skip it.

.,TRBD1,TRBJ1-5,TRBV6-5,CASSADRGGNQPQHF,TGTGCCAGCAGTGCGGACAGGGGTGGCAATCAGCCCCAGCATTTT
.,TRBD2,TRBJ2-7,TRBV27,CASSSLAGGRLYEQYF,TGTGCCAGCAGTTCCCTAGCGGGAGGGCGCCTGTATGAGCAGTACTTC
.,.,TRBJ1-6,TRBV10-2,CASMGGGGSPLHF,TGCGCCAGCATGGGGGGAGGAGGTTCACCCCTCCACTTT
few,.,TRBJ1-4,TRBV5-1,CASSLWQGNEKLFF,TGCGCCAGCAGCTTGTGGCAGGGTAACGAAAAACTGTTTTTT
.,.,TRBJ2-6,TRBV28,CASSLGLFSSGANVLTF,TGTGCCAGCAGTTTAGGGCTATTTAGCTCTGGGGCCAACGTCCTGACTTTC
.,TRBD1,TRBJ1-5,TRBV28,CASHQGEQANQPQHF,TGTGCCAGCCACCAGGGGGAGCAGGCGAATCAGCCCCAGCATTTT
.,.,TRBJ1-4,TRBV14,CASSQDRLVTVEKLFF,TGTGCCAGCAGCCAAGATCGACTCGTAACCGTTGAAAAACTGTTTTTT
.,.,TRBJ1-4,TRBV7-9,CASSLGFEGGVVGEKLFF,TGTGCCAGCAGCTTAGGTTTCGAAGGGGGAGTTGTGGGTGAAAAACTGTTTTTT
.,.,TRBJ1-1,TRBV6-5,CASRRLEGTEAFF,TGTGCCAGCAGAAGACTTGAGGGTACTGAAGCTTTCTTT
.,.,TRBJ2-7,TRBV28,CASLPGKEGAPEQYF,TGTGCCAGCCTTCCCGGGAAGGAGGGGGCGCCCGAGCAGTACTTC
.,.,TRBJ1-3,TRBV7-9,CASRPGEAGNTIYF,TGTGCCAGCCGCCCCGGGGAGGCTGGAAACACCATATATTTT
once,TRBD1,TRBJ1-5,TRBV4-1,CASSQEDRGGQPQHF,TGCGCCAGCAGCCAAGAGGACAGGGGGGGGCAGCCCCAGCATTTT
few,.,TRBJ2-7,TRBV6-5,CASSYGAEPYEQYF,TGTGCCAGCAGTTACGGGGCGGAACCCTACGAGCAGTACTTC
.,.,TRBJ1-5,TRBV2,CASSEGTVLRAQHF,TGTGCCAGCAGTGAAGGGACAGTCCTGAGGGCCCAGCATTTT
.,TRBD1,TRBJ1-1,TRBV28,CASSPGTVEAFF,TGTGCCAGCAGTCCCGGGACAGTTGAAGCTTTCTTT
.,TRBD1,TRBJ1-5,TRBV18,CASSGTGNQPQHF,TGTGCCAGCTCAGGGACAGGAAATCAGCCCCAGCATTTT
few,.,TRBJ2-2,TRBV7-6,CASSPDVGLAANTGELFF,TGTGCCAGCAGCCCTGATGTGGGCCTTGCTGCGAACACCGGGGAGCTGTTTTTT
.,TRBD2,TRBJ2-1,TRBV2,CASPGLAGDREQFF,TGTGCCAGTCCGGGACTAGCGGGAGATCGGGAGCAGTTCTTC
.,.,TRBJ2-2,TRBV12-2,CASRPKEIVELFF,TGTGCAAGTCGCCCAAAGGAGATTGTGGAGCTGTTTTTT
.,.,TRBJ2-5,TRBV28,CASSFLGGMGETQYF,TGTGCCAGCAGTTTCCTAGGGGGAATGGGGGAGACCCAGTACTTC
.,.,TRBJ2-3,TRBV6-4,CASSDSTTDTQYF,TGTGCCAGCAGTGACTCGACTACAGATACGCAGTATTTT
.,.,TRBJ2-5,TRBV30,CAWVSQQETQYF,TGTGCCTGGGTGTCCCAACAAGAGACCCAGTACTTC
.,TRBD1,TRBJ2-4,TRBV18,CASSPSGQGGNIQYF,TGTGCCAGCTCACCTTCGGGACAGGGAGGAAACATTCAGTACTTC